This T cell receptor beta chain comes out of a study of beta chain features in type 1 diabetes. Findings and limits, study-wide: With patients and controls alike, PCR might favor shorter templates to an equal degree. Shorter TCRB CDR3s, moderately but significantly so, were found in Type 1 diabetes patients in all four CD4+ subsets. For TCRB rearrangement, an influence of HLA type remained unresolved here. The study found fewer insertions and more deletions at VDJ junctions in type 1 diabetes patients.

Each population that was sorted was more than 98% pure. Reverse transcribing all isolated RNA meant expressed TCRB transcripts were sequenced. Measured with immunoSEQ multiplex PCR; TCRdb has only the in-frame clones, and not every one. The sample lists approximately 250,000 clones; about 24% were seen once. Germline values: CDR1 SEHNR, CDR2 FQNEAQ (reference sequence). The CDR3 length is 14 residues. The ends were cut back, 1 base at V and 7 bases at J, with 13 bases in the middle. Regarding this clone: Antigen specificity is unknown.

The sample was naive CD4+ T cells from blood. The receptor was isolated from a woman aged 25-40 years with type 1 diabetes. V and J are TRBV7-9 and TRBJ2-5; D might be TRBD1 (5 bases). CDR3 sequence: CASSLVTGVGTQYF. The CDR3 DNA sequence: TGTGCCAGCAGCTTAGTTACAGGAGTGGGGACCCAGTACTTC.